Presented here are 32 T cell receptor beta chains from one specimen sequenced in a study of CD8 T cells in ankylosing spondylitis. Study-wide results and caveats: Roughly eight highly homologous variants made up a TCR beta motif that seemed to typify ankylosing spondylitis blood.

Antigens of these TCRs are unknown. TCRdb re-derived calls from the 5' RACE reads in MiXCR, one entry per CDR3 protein. Of about 800,000 distinct CDR3 sequences listed, roughly 10% are singletons. The material sequenced was blood, either unsorted or a sorted T cell fraction (not recorded which). The receptors stem from a male donor with ankylosing spondylitis.

This clonotype was observed a few times. The V gene is TRBV10-3, the J gene TRBJ2-5; 9 bases align to TRBD2. The V gene end was trimmed by 2 bases and the J gene end by 1 base; junction bases not matched to a gene: 5. CDR1 is ENHRY, CDR2 SYGVKD, per germline. The length of the CDR3 is 16 residues. CDR3 amino acids: CAISERRGRAQETQYF. The CDR3 nucleotides read TGTGCCATCAGTGAGCGTCGCGGGAGGGCCCAAGAGACCCAGTACTTC.

The CDR3 sequence is CASRTFATDTQYF. The CDR3 nucleotides are TGTGCCAGTCGGACCTTCGCCACAGATACGCAGTATTTT. The V gene is TRBV28, the J gene TRBJ2-3; no reliable D call. The CDR3 consists of 13 residues. The V gene lost 9 bases and the J gene lost 2 bases, with 12 bases spanning the gap. CDR1 and CDR2 from the germline V gene are MDHEN and SYDVKM.

There are a few counts of this clonotype. The V gene is TRBV5-6, the J gene TRBJ1-2; 7 bases are shared with TRBD1. CDR1 is SGHDT and CDR2 is YYEEEE in the germline V gene. V lost 4 bases to trimming and J lost 4 bases; unmatched junction nucleotides: 10. The CDR3 runs to 15 residues. The CDR3 DNA is TGTGCCAGCAGCCCGTTCCAGGGGGAGGGCTATGGCTACACCTTC. This gives the protein CASSPFQGEGYGYTF.

J is TRBJ2-7 and V is TRBV6-1, with TRBD1 as a possible D gene (6 bases). CDR1 is MNHNS, CDR2 SASEGT, per germline. V lost 11 bases and J 4 bases, leaving 21 bases between the germline ends. The CDR3 spans 14 residues. The CDR3 is CAGGPGQSGYEQYF. DNA for the CDR3: TGTGCCGGCGGACCAGGACAGTCTGGGTACGAGCAGTACTTC.

The chain joins TRBV11-2 to TRBJ2-1; the D gene is possibly TRBD2 (5 bases). Germline V lookup: CDR1 SGHAT, CDR2 FQNNGV. Trimming stripped 6 bases from V and 14 bases from J, with 14 bases between. The CDR3 runs 11 residues. The CDR3 DNA sequence: TGTGCCAGCAGGGGATCGGGAAGTAAGTTCTTC. Translation: CASRGSGSKFF.

The chain links TRBV4-3 to TRBJ1-1; 8 bases are shared with TRBD1. Unmatched junction bases numbered 5, after V lost 3 bases and J lost 5 bases. CDR3 length: 14 residues. The germline V gene has CDR1 LGHNA and CDR2 YSLEER. The CDR3 coding sequence is TGCGCCAGCAGCCACGACAGGGGTGGAACTGAAGCTTTCTTT. It specifies CASSHDRGGTEAFF.

This clonotype was seen a handful of times. V gene TRBV7-3 combines with J gene TRBJ1-1; no definite D call. The CDR3 runs 14 residues. CDR1 SGHTA and CDR2 FQGTGA come from the germline V gene. Trimming shortened V by 5 bases and J by 3 bases, and 13 bases separated the two germline ends. The CDR3 DNA reads TGTGCCAGCAGCCAGACCCCCGGATACACTGAAGCTTTCTTT. Translation: CASSQTPGYTEAFF. The full variable domain, its missing parts supplied by reference TRBV7-3 and TRBJ1-1, is GAGVSQTPSNKVTEKGKYVELRCDPISGHTALYWYRQSLGQGPEFLIYFQGTGAADDSGLPNDRFFAVRPEGSVSTLKIQRTERGDSAVYLCASSQTPGYTEAFFGQGTRLTVV.

This clonotype was observed a handful of times. The CDR3 loop is CASSQNRTGREKLFF. CDR3 sequence (DNA): TGTGCCAGCAGCCAAAATAGGACAGGGAGGGAAAAACTGTTTTTT. The chain couples TRBV5-5 to TRBJ1-4; 8 nucleotides line up with TRBD1. V gave up 4 bases and J gave up 8 bases; unmatched junction bases: 10. The CDR3 is 15 residues long. CDR1 and CDR2 (germline): SGHKS, YYEKEE (reference sequence).

This chain uses TRBV5-1 with TRBJ2-1, with D maybe TRBD2 (6 bases). V dropped 0 bases and J dropped 3 bases, with 13 bases sitting between them. This CDR3 comprises 16 residues. Germline V gene lookup returns CDR1 SGHRS and CDR2 YFSETQ. The CDR3 bases are TGCGCCAGCAGCTTGGTGTCGGGAGCGGTCTACAATGAGCAGTTCTTC. Translating it yields CASSLVSGAVYNEQFF.

The rearrangement links TRBV7-6 to TRBJ2-7; D not resolved. V dropped 6 bases and J dropped 7 bases, with 10 bases sitting between them. Germline V gives CDR1 SGHVS, CDR2 FNYEAQ. The CDR3 is made up of 11 amino acids. This CDR3 reads CASRSTGEQYF. In nucleotides, the CDR3 is TGTGCCAGCAGGTCGACGGGTGAGCAGTACTTC.

In its sample, this clonotype was seen a few times. V is TRBV4-2 and J is TRBJ1-6; TRBD1 matches at 7 bases. The CDR3 covers 18 residues. Germline V gene sequence: CDR1 LGHNA, CDR2 YNFKEQ. After removal of 4 bases from V and 5 bases from J, the junction contained 14 bases not matched to a gene. The DNA of the CDR3 is TGTGCCAGCAGCCGAAAGGAGACCAGGGGGATTAATAATTCACCCCTCCACTTT. It specifies CASSRKETRGINNSPLHF.

This clonotype was seen many times. The V call is TRBV4-3, the J call TRBJ2-1; 7 bases are a match to TRBD2. Unmatched junction bases numbered 10, after V lost 0 bases and J lost 8 bases. The CDR3 contains 16 residues. The germline V gene has CDR1 LGHNA and CDR2 YSLEER. CDR3 DNA sequence: TGCGCCAGCAGCCAAGAGGGGGGAGCGGGGAAACATGAGCAGTTCTTC. It specifies CASSQEGGAGKHEQFF.

This sequence joins TRBV20-1 and TRBJ2-5; a possible D gene is TRBD1 (6 bases). CDR1 and CDR2 from the germline V gene are DFQATT and SNEGSKA (reference sequence). CDR3 length: 14 amino acids. Trimming shortened V by 6 bases and J by 5 bases, and 19 bases separated the two germline ends. The CDR3 loop reads CSASHRVIKETQYF. The CDR3 region has the DNA TGCAGTGCGTCTCACAGGGTGATTAAGGAGACCCAGTACTTC.

In this sample, this clonotype turned up a few times. This chain connects TRBV7-2 to TRBJ2-7; 7 positions match TRBD2. The CDR3 runs 14 residues. V shed 7 bases and J 0 bases; nucleotides not matched to a gene: 6. The germline CDR1 and CDR2 sequences are SGHTA and FQGNSA. CDR3 DNA sequence: TGTGCCAGCACTTGGGGGGGGAGCTCCTACGAGCAGTACTTC. Its translation is CASTWGGSSYEQYF.

The chain recombines TRBV15 with TRBJ2-7; D gene unclear. V lost 0 bases, J lost 11 bases, and 20 bases lay in between. The CDR3 totals 15 residues. Looked up from germline, CDR1 is LNHNV and CDR2 is YYDKDF (reference sequence). This CDR3 is CATSREKSVGHLEYF. The CDR3 DNA reads TGTGCCACCAGCAGAGAAAAGAGTGTCGGGCATCTCGAGTACTTC.

The CDR3 DNA reads as TGCAGTGCTGGAACAGGGGGCTCAGATCAGCCCCAGCATTTT. It specifies CSAGTGGSDQPQHF. The gene calls are TRBV20-1 and TRBJ1-5; 9 positions match TRBD1. With 5 bases clipped from V and 5 bases from J, the junction kept 7 bases outside the gene matches. This CDR3 has 14 amino acids. Germline V lookup: CDR1 DFQATT, CDR2 SNEGSKA (reference sequence).

The chain links TRBV20-1 to TRBJ2-7, with 7 bases that match TRBD1. Germline-derived CDR1 and CDR2 are DFQATT and SNEGSKA (reference sequence). J lost 0 bases, V lost 6 bases, and 11 bases had no gene match. This CDR3 is built from 15 residues. The DNA of the CDR3 is TGCAGTGCGCTGGGACAGACCTTTTTCTCCTACGAGCAGTACTTC. This translates into CSALGQTFFSYEQYF.

This clonotype was detected a few times. The gene calls are TRBV4-2 and TRBJ2-7; 14 bases map to TRBD2. There are 17 residues in the CDR3. CDR1 and CDR2 (germline): LGHNA, YNFKEQ. V lost 4 bases and J lost 2; bases outside the gene matches: 7. CDR3 sequence: CASSRRLAGGEPYEQYF. The CDR3 nucleotides are TGTGCCAGCAGCCGAAGACTAGCGGGGGGGGAACCCTACGAGCAGTACTTC.

The chain joins TRBV20-1 to TRBJ2-3; 9 bases align to TRBD1. CDR1 is DFQATT and CDR2 is SNEGSKA in the germline V gene (reference sequence). The CDR3 is 15 amino acids. With 5 bases clipped from V and 1 base from J, the junction kept 7 bases outside the gene matches. As DNA, the CDR3 is TGCAGTGCTTCCTGGACAGGGGAAGGCACAGATACGCAGTATTTT. Translation gives CSASWTGEGTDTQYF.

This rearrangement joins TRBV10-3 to TRBJ2-3; 8 bases are a match to TRBD2. The junction had 25 bases not matched to a gene; V was cut back by 6 bases and J by 2 bases. Germline CDR1 and CDR2: ENHRY and SYGVKD. This CDR3 region has 21 residues. The CDR3 DNA is TGTGCCATCAGGACCGACAGTGGTATGGGTAGTAGCGGGATTCCCACAGATACGCAGTATTTT. It encodes CAIRTDSGMGSSGIPTDTQYF.

The J gene is TRBJ1-5, the V gene TRBV2; 9 positions agree with TRBD1. V trimming: 6 bases; J trimming: 6 bases; junction bases outside the gene matches: 9. Germline CDR1 SNHLY, CDR2 FYNNEI. The CDR3 is made up of 15 amino acids. The CDR3 is CASRGTGGSGQPQHF. CDR3 nucleotide sequence: TGTGCCAGCAGGGGAACAGGGGGCTCGGGTCAGCCCCAGCATTTT.

This clonotype came up a few times. This rearrangement joins TRBV4-1 to TRBJ1-2; tentative D call: TRBD1 (5 bases). V was pared by 0 bases and J by 2 bases, with 13 bases between. CDR3 size: 16 residues. Per the germline V gene, CDR1 is MGHRA and CDR2 is YSYEKL. CDR3 in DNA: TGCGCCAGCAGCCAAGATGATTCCAGGGCAAACTATGGCTACACCTTC. Its translation is CASSQDDSRANYGYTF.

This clonotype was observed a few times. A read error may account for a junction end that differs from germline. The chain employs TRBV5-1 and TRBJ1-5, with D hard to call. The germline CDR1 and CDR2 sequences are SGHRS and YFSETQ. The CDR3 extends over 15 amino acids. The CDR3 sequence: CASRLGPSPGQPQHF. CDR3 coding DNA: TGCGCCAGCAGGTTGGGCCCATCACCCGGTCAGCCCCAGCATTTT.

The rearrangement links TRBV4-2 to TRBJ2-7; a possible D gene is TRBD1 (5 bases). CDR1 and CDR2 (germline): LGHNA, YNFKEQ. V lost 0 bases to trimming and J lost 2 bases, with 14 bases between them. CDR3 length: 16 amino acids. For the CDR3, the DNA is TGTGCCAGCAGCCAAGATAAGACAGCCACCGCCTACGAGCAGTACTTC. Its translation: CASSQDKTATAYEQYF.

There are a few counts of this clonotype. The CDR3 spells CASSQEVLSGNTIYF. CDR3 nucleotide sequence: TGCGCCAGCAGCCAAGAGGTACTCTCTGGAAACACCATATATTTT. The chain has TRBV4-3 and TRBJ1-3; no definite D call. This CDR3 spans 15 amino acids. The germline gives CDR1 LGHNA, CDR2 YSLEER. The ends were cut back, 0 bases at V and 0 bases at J, with 6 bases in the middle.

This clonotype was picked up many times. The chain joins TRBV12-3 or TRBV12-4 to TRBJ2-7; no definite D call. This CDR3 is 14 amino acids long. Between the trimmed V and J ends, which lost 8 bases and 0 bases, there was a span of 14 bases. CDR3 loop: CASHPPTGSYEQYF. The CDR3 DNA reads TGTGCCAGCCACCCCCCGACTGGCTCCTACGAGCAGTACTTC.

This clonotype was seen more than once but under ten times. The rearrangement joins TRBV29-1 to TRBJ2-5; possibly TRBD1 for D (6 bases). Germline CDR1 SQVTM, CDR2 ANQGSEA. V gave up 7 bases and J gave up 2 bases, with 14 bases separating them. This CDR3 is 13 amino acids long. CDR3 protein: CSGGDRGQETQYF. For the CDR3, the DNA is TGCAGCGGAGGGGATAGGGGGCAAGAGACCCAGTACTTC. Full variable domain (missing parts from reference TRBV29-1 and TRBJ2-5): SAVISQKPSRDICQRGTSLTIQCQVDSQVTMMFWYRQQPGQSLTLIATANQGSEATYESGFVIDKFPISRPNLTFSTLTVSNMSPEDSSIYLCSGGDRGQETQYFGPGTRLLVL.

The V gene is TRBV18, the J gene TRBJ2-7; possible D gene TRBD1, 5 bases. CDR3 size: 15 residues. The germline V gene has CDR1 KGHSH and CDR2 LQKENI. Trimming took 4 bases from V and 3 from J, leaving 16 bases between them. CDR3 nucleotides: TGTGCCAGCTCACTGGTCAGGGAAAGCGTCTACGAGCAGTACTTC. Its translation: CASSLVRESVYEQYF.

This rearrangement joins TRBV7-6 to TRBJ2-7; 7 positions agree with TRBD2. CDR3 length: 16 amino acids. CDR1 and CDR2 (germline): SGHVS, FNYEAQ. J was trimmed by 3 bases and V by 1 base; bases with no gene match: 9. The CDR3 DNA reads as TGTGCCAGCAGCTTAGTGGCAGCGGGAACTATCTACGAGCAGTACTTC. Residues: CASSLVAAGTIYEQYF.

The chain is built from TRBV15 and TRBJ2-7; 9 bases are shared with TRBD2. J was trimmed by 0 bases and V by 1 base; bases with no gene match: 7. The CDR3 covers 17 residues. Looked up from germline, CDR1 is LNHNV and CDR2 is YYDKDF (reference sequence). The CDR3 DNA reads as TGTGCCACCAGCAGAGTCCGACTAGCGGCTGTCTCCTACGAGCAGTACTTC. Translating it yields CATSRVRLAAVSYEQYF.

The table lists this clonotype with a few counts. J is TRBJ2-7 and V is TRBV6-6, with D possibly matching TRBD2 (5 bases). This CDR3 is 13 amino acids long. The V gene lost 2 bases and the J gene lost 2 bases, with 7 bases spanning the gap. Germline V lookup: CDR1 MNHNY, CDR2 SVGAGI (reference sequence). The CDR3 sequence is CASSYPTTYEQYF. The DNA of the CDR3 is TGTGCCAGCAGTTACCCGACTACCTACGAGCAGTACTTC.

This clonotype has more than one count but fewer than ten. The chain recombines TRBV9 with TRBJ2-7, with 7 bases that match TRBD2. The length of the CDR3 is 15 residues. The junction had 5 bases not matched to a gene; V was cut back by 0 bases and J by 2 bases. Germline V gene lookup returns CDR1 SGDLS and CDR2 YYNGEE. The DNA for the CDR3 is TGTGCCAGCAGCGTAGCCCCGGGAGGCGCCTACGAGCAGTACTTC. Translating it yields CASSVAPGGAYEQYF.